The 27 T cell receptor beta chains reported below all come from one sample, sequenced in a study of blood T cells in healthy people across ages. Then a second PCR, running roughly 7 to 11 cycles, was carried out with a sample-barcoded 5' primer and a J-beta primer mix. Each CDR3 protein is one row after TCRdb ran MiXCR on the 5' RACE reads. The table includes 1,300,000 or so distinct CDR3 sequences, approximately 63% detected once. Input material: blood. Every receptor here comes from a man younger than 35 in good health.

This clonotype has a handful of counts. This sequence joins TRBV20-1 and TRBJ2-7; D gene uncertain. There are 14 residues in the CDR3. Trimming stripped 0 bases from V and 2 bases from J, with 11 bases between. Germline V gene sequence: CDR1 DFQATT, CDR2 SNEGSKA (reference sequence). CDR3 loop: CSARDNGPPYEQYF. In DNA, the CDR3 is TGCAGTGCTAGAGACAACGGACCTCCCTACGAGCAGTACTTC.

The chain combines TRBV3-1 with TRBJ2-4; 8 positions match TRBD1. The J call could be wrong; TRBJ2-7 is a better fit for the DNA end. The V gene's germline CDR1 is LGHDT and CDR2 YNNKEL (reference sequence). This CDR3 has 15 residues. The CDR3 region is CASSQGTGRIYEQYF. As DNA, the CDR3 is TGTGCCAGCAGCCAGGGGACAGGAAGAATCTACGAGCAGTACTTC.

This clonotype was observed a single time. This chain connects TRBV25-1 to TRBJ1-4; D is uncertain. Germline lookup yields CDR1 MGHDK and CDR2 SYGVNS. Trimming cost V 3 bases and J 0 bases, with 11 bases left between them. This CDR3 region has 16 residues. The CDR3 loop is CASSEISGTTNEKLFF. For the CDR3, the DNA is TGTGCCAGCAGTGAGATTTCCGGGACAACTAATGAAAAACTGTTTTTT.

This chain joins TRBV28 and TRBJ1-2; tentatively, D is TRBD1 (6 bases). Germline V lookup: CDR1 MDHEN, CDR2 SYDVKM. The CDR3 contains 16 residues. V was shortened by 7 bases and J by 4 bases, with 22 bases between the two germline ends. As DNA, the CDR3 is TGTGCCAGCACAGGGAGGCGGGGGACAAACCCCTATGGCTACACCTTC. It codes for CASTGRRGTNPYGYTF.

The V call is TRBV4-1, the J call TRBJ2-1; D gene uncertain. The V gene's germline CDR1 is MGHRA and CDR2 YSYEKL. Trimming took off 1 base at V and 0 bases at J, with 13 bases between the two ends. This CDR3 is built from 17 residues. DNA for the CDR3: TGCGCCAGCAGCCAAGTGAACGGGCCCAGCTCCTACAATGAGCAGTTCTTC. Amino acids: CASSQVNGPSSYNEQFF.

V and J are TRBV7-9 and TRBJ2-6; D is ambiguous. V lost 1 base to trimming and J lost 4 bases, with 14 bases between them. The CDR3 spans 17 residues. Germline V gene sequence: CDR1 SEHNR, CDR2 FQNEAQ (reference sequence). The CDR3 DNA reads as TGTGCCAGCAGCTTAGATGGTATCCAGCTCGGGGCCAACGTCCTGACTTTC. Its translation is CASSLDGIQLGANVLTF.

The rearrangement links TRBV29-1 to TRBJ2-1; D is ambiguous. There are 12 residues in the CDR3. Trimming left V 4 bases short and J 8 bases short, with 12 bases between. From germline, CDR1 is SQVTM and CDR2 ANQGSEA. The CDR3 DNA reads TGCAGCGTTGTGTTTTATGGTTATGAGCAGTTCTTC. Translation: CSVVFYGYEQFF.

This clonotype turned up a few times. CDR3 sequence reads: CASSIGQANYGYTF. The CDR3 DNA reads as TGTGCCAGCAGTATTGGACAGGCCAACTATGGCTACACCTTC. V usage is TRBV12-3 or TRBV12-4 and J usage is TRBJ1-2; 7 positions agree with TRBD1. The ends lost 5 bases at V and 2 bases at J; junction bases unmatched: 5. CDR3 length: 14 amino acids.

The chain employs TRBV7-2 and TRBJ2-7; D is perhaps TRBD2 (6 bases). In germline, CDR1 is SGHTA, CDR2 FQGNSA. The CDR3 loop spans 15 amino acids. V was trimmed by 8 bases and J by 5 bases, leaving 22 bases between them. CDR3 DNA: TGTGCCAGCGGGTTAGCCGCGGGGCTCGGCGACGAGCAGTACTTC. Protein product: CASGLAAGLGDEQYF.

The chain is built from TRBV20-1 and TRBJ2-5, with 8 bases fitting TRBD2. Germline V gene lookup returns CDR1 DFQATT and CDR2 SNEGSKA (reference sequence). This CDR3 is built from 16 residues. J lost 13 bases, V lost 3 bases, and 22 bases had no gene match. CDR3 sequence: CSASQVSGRFRFERYF. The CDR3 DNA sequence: TGCAGTGCTAGTCAAGTAAGCGGGAGATTCCGGTTCGAGCGGTACTTC.

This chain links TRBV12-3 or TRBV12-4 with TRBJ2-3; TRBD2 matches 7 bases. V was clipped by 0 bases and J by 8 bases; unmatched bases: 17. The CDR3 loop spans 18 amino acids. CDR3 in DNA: TGTGCCAGCAGTTTAGCGAATTTGGCAGGTGGTGGCGGGGGTACGCAGTATTTT. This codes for CASSLANLAGGGGGTQYF.

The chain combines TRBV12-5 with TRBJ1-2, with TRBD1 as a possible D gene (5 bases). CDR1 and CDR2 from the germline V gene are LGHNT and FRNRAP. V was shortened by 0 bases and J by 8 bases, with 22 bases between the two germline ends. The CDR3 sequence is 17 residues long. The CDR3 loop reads CASGLVRETVTSRGYTF. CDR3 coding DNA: TGTGCTAGTGGTTTGGTACGAGAGACAGTCACCTCTCGCGGCTACACCTTC. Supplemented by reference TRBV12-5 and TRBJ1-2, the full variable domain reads DARVTQTPRHKVTEMGQEVTMRCQPILGHNTVFWYRQTMMQGLELLAYFRNRAPLDDSGMPKDRFSAEMPDATLATLKIQPSEPRDSAVYFCASGLVRETVTSRGYTFGSGTRLTVV.

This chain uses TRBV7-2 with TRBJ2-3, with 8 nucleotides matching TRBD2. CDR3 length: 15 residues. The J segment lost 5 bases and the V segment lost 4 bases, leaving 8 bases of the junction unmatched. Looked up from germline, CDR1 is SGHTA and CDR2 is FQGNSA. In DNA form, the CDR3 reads TGTGCCAGCAGCTCTAGCGGGCAAAATTTAGATACGCAGTATTTT. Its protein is CASSSSGQNLDTQYF.

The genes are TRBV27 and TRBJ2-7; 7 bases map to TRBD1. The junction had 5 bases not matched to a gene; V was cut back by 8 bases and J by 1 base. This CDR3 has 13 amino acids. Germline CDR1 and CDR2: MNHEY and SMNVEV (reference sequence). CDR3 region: CASGTAVSYEQYF. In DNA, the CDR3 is TGTGCCAGCGGGACAGCTGTATCCTACGAGCAGTACTTC.

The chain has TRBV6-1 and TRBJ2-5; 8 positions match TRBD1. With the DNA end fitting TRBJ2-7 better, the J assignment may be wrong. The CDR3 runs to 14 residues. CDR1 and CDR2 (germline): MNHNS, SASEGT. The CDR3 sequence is CASSLTRTGYEQYF. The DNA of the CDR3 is TGTGCCAGCAGTTTAACCAGGACAGGGTACGAGCAGTACTTC.

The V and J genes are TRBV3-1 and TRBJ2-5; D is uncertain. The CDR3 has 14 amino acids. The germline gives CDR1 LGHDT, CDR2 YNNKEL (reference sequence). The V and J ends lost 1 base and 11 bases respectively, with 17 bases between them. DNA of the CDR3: TGTGCCAGCAGCCAAGGACTCGCAGGCGTCCAGCAGTACTTC. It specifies CASSQGLAGVQQYF.

CDR3 sequence: CSVDGWGSSYNEQFF. In DNA form, the CDR3 reads TGCAGCGTTGATGGGTGGGGGAGCTCCTACAATGAGCAGTTCTTC. V usage is TRBV29-1 and J usage is TRBJ2-1, with D perhaps matching TRBD1 or TRBD2 (5 bases each). The CDR3 spans 15 residues. Trimming cost V 3 bases and J 0 bases, with 12 bases left between them. Germline assignment: CDR1 SQVTM and CDR2 ANQGSEA.

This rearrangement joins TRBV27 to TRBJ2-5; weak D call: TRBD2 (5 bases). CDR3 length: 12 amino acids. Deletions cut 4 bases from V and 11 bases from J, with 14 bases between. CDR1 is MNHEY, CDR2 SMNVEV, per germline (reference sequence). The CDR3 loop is CASSSLGWEQYF. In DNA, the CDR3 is TGTGCCAGCAGTTCCTTGGGCTGGGAGCAGTACTTC.

The CDR3 DNA follows: TGTGCCAGCGGCTCCACAACTTTGTACGAGCAGTACTTC. It yields the protein CASGSTTLYEQYF. The chain links TRBV7-9 to TRBJ2-7, with D uncertain. The CDR3 loop spans 13 amino acids. The V and J ends lost 8 bases and 4 bases respectively, with 15 bases between them. Germline lookup yields CDR1 SEHNR and CDR2 FQNEAQ (reference sequence).

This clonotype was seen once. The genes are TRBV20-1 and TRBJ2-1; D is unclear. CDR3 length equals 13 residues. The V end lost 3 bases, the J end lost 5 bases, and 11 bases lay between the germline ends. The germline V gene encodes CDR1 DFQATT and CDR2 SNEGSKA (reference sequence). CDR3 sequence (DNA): TGCAGTGCTAGGCTCCTGTCAAACAATGAGCAGTTCTTC. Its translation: CSARLLSNNEQFF.

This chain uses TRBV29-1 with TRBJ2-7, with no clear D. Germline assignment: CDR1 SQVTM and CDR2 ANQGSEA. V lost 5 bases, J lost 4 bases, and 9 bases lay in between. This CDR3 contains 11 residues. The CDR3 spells CSVLLGYEQYF. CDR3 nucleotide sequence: TGCAGCGTTCTACTGGGATACGAGCAGTACTTC.

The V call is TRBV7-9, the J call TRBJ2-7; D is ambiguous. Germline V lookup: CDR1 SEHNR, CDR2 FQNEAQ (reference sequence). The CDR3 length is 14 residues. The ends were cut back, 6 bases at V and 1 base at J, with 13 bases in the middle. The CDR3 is CASSLAAVSYEQYF. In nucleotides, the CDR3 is TGTGCCAGCAGTTTGGCCGCGGTTTCCTACGAGCAGTACTTC.

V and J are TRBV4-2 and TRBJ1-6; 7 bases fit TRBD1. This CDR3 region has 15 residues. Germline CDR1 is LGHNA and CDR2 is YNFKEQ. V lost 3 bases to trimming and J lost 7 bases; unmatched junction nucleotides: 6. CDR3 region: CASSQSGQKNSPLHF. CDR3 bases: TGTGCCAGCAGCCAGTCGGGACAGAAGAATTCACCCCTCCACTTT.

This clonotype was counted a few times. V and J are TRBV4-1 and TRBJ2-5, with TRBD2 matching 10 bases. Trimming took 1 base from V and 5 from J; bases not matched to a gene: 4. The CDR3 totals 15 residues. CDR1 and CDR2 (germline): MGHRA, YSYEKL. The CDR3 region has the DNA TGCGCCAGCAGCCAAGCGCTAGCGGGAGAGGAGACCCAGTACTTC. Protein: CASSQALAGEETQYF.

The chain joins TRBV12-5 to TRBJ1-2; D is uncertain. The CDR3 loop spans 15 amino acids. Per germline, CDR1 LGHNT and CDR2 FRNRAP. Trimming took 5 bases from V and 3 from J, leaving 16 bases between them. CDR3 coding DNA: TGTGCTAGTGGTGACTCAAGCGGCCCCTACTATGGCTACACCTTC. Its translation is CASGDSSGPYYGYTF.

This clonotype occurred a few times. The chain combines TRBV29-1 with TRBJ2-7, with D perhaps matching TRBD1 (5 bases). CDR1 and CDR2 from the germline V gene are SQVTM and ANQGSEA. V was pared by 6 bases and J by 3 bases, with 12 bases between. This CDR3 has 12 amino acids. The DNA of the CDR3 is TGCAGCGTCGGTACCAGGGACTACGAGCAGTACTTC. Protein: CSVGTRDYEQYF.

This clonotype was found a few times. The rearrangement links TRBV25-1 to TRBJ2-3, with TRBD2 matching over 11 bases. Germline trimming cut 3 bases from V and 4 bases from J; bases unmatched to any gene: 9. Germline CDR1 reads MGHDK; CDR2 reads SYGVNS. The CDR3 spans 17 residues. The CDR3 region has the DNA TGTGCCAGCAGTGATCCTATAGCGGGGGGGCCAGCAGATACGCAGTATTTT. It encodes CASSDPIAGGPADTQYF.